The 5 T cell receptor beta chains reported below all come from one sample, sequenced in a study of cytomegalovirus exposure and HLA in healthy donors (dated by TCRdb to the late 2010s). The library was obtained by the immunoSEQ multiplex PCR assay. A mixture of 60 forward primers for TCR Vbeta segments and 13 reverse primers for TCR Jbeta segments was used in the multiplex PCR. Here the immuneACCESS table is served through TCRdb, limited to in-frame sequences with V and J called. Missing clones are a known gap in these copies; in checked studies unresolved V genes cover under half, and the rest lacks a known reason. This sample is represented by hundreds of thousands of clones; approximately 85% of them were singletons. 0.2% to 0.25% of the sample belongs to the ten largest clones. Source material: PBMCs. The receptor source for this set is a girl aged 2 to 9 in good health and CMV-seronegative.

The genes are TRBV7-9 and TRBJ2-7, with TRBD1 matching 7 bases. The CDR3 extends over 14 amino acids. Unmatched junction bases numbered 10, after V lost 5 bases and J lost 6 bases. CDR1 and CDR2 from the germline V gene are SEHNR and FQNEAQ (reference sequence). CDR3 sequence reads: CASSPTGYVGEQYF. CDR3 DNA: TGTGCCAGCAGCCCGACAGGGTACGTAGGCGAGCAGTACTTC.

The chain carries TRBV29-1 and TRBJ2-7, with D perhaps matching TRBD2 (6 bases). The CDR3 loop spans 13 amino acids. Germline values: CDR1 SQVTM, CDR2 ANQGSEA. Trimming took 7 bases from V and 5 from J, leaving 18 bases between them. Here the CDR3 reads CSAAGGSEHEQYF. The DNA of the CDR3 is TGCAGCGCCGCTGGGGGGTCCGAGCACGAGCAGTACTTC.

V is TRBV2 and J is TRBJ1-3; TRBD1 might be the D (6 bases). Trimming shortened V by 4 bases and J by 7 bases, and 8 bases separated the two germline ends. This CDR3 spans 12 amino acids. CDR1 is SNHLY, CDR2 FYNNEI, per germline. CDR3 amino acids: CASSVQGNTIYF. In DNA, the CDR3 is TGTGCCAGCAGTGTACAGGGCAACACCATATATTTT.

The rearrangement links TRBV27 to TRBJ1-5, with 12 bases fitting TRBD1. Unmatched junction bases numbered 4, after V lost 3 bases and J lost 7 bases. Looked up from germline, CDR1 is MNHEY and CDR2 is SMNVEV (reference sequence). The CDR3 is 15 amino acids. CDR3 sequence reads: CASSLGTGGGQPQHF. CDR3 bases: TGTGCCAGCAGTTTGGGGACAGGGGGCGGGCAGCCCCAGCATTTT.

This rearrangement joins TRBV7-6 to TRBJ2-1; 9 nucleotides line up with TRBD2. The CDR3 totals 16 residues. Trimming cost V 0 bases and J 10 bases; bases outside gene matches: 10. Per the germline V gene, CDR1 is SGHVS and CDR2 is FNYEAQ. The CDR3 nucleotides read TGTGCCAGCAGCTTAGCGCAGGCTAGCGGGGTGTACGAGCAGTTCTTC. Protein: CASSLAQASGVYEQFF.